Detailed here is one T cell receptor beta chain. What it recognizes is unknown. Relative to the germline gene, one junction end is altered; a read error may explain this. A single record per CDR3 protein comes from TCRdb applying MiXCR to the reads. The data show 700,000 to 950,000 distinct CDR3 sequences, less than 35% seen once. This specimen comes from a study of T cell repertoires in cytomegalovirus infection. Overall study context: CMV epitopes, recently identified HLA-C-restricted and well-studied HLA-B-restricted, were used. An indication of both CMV infection and matching HLA type came from public TCR beta signatures. Overall study findings and caveats: Carriage of CMV together with the relevant HLA was identifiable through cumulative public TCR beta family frequency.

The V gene's germline CDR1 is SGHAT and CDR2 FQNNGV. The CDR3 consists of 17 residues. The source material was cultured CD8+ T cells from PBMCs, sampled from culture after CMV antigen stimulation. The rearrangement uses TRBV11-2 and TRBJ2-3, with D perhaps given as TRBD1 or TRBD2 (6 bases each). This receptor was identified in a human donor in good health (CMV status not recorded). Some clones in this sample may be carry-over from other donors' samples. The CDR3 DNA sequence: TGTACCAGCAGCTCTAATAGGGGGGCCGGGGGCACAGATACGCAGTATTTT. Translating gives CTSSSNRGAGGTDTQYF. Based on the CDR3 plus reference TRBV11-2 and TRBJ2-3, the full variable domain is EAGVAQSPRYKIIEKRQSVAFWCNPISGHATLYWYQQILGQGPKLLIQFQNNGVVDDSQLPKDRFSAERLKGVDSTLKIQPAKLEDSAVYLCTSSSNRGAGGTDTQYFGPGTRLTVL.